The 21 T cell receptor beta chains given below trace back to one sample, sequenced in a study of blood T cell repertoires in COVID-19. The repertoire was sequenced with immunoSEQ multiplex PCR; TCRdb's copy has only in-frame clones and lacks some. The data show fewer than 500,000 clones, over 75% seen once. Sequencing was done on a sample of PBMCs or T cells enriched from blood (not recorded which). The receptor source for this set is a woman aged 25 to 39 with acute COVID-19.

This sequence joins TRBV11-2 and TRBJ1-1; D perhaps matches TRBD1 (6 bases). The CDR3 has 15 amino acids. Per germline, CDR1 SGHAT and CDR2 FQNNGV. Deletions cut 1 base from V and 3 bases from J, with 12 bases between. The CDR3 DNA reads as TGTGCCAGCAGCTTAGGACGGGGGGGGCACACTGAAGCTTTCTTT. Encoded protein: CASSLGRGGHTEAFF.

The DNA of the CDR3 is TGTGCCAGCAGTGAAGGAGGGGGAGTCGCTGGAAACACCATATATTTT. Translating gives CASSEGGGVAGNTIYF. The V and J genes are TRBV2 and TRBJ1-3, with D possibly TRBD1 on 6 matching bases. Germline CDR1 and CDR2: SNHLY and FYNNEI. The CDR3 consists of 16 residues. V was cut by 1 base and J by 2 bases, with 12 bases left in between.

The chain uses TRBV5-4 and TRBJ1-2; maybe TRBD1 (6 bases). V was pared by 3 bases and J by 4 bases, with 13 bases between. The germline V gene encodes CDR1 SGHNT and CDR2 YYREEE (reference sequence). The CDR3 totals 14 residues. The CDR3 nucleotides read TGTGCCAGCAGCTGGGAGACAGGCGCCTATGGCTACACCTTC. Protein: CASSWETGAYGYTF.

The gene calls are TRBV10-1 and TRBJ2-3; D unresolved. The CDR3 has 12 amino acids. Per the germline V gene, CDR1 is WNHNN and CDR2 is SYGVQD (reference sequence). Trimming left V 5 bases short and J 6 bases short, with 9 bases between. CDR3 region: CASSPNRDTQYF. In DNA form, the CDR3 reads TGCGCCAGCAGTCCCAACCGGGATACGCAGTATTTT.

The chain carries TRBV9 and TRBJ2-2, with 8 bases aligning to TRBD1. Trimming removed 0 bases from V and 5 bases from J; junction bases left unmatched: 3. The CDR3 sequence is 15 residues long. CDR1 is SGDLS, CDR2 YYNGEE, per germline. CDR3: CASSVEGQVTGELFF. For the CDR3, the DNA is TGTGCCAGCAGCGTAGAGGGACAGGTGACCGGGGAGCTGTTTTTT. The whole variable domain, remainder taken from reference TRBV9 and TRBJ2-2, is DSGVTQTPKHLITATGQRVTLRCSPRSGDLSVYWYQQSLDQGLQFLIQYYNGEERAKGNILERFSAQQFPDLHSELNLSSLELGDSALYFCASSVEGQVTGELFFGEGSRLTVL.

The J gene is TRBJ2-1, the V gene TRBV14; D ambiguous. This CDR3 has 13 residues. Germline V lookup: CDR1 SGHDN, CDR2 FVKESK. Trimming took off 4 bases at V and 11 bases at J, with 15 bases between the two ends. CDR3 DNA: TGTGCCAGCAGCCTGGCTCCCATGGCTCAGCAGTTCTTC. Amino acid sequence: CASSLAPMAQQFF.

Only a few counts were recorded for this clone. The rearrangement links TRBV12-5 to TRBJ1-4; D remains unclear. Germline CDR1 and CDR2: LGHNT and FRNRAP. CDR3 size: 16 residues. The V gene lost 4 bases and the J gene lost 0 bases, with 12 bases spanning the gap. The CDR3 region has the DNA TGTGCTAGTGGTTCAGTCCACAGTACAACTAATGAAAAACTGTTTTTT. It specifies CASGSVHSTTNEKLFF.

V and J are TRBV18 and TRBJ2-1; no firm D call. This CDR3 is built from 11 residues. Germline CDR1 KGHSH, CDR2 LQKENI. V lost 6 bases, J lost 7 bases, and 7 bases lay in between. The CDR3 DNA follows: TGTGCCAGCTCTCGGGTGAATGAGCAGTTCTTC. Amino acid sequence: CASSRVNEQFF.

This chain links TRBV2 with TRBJ1-6; D gene unclear. This CDR3 is 13 amino acids long. From germline, CDR1 is SNHLY and CDR2 FYNNEI. Trimming removed 3 bases from V and 10 bases from J, with 10 bases in between. The CDR3 DNA reads TGTGCCAGCAGTGATTCGGTTTTCTCACCCCTCCACTTT. Protein sequence: CASSDSVFSPLHF.

The chain combines TRBV30 with TRBJ2-2; 9 positions match TRBD1. CDR1 is GTSNPN, CDR2 SVGIG, per germline (reference sequence). CDR3 length equals 13 residues. J lost 7 bases, V lost 5 bases, and 5 bases had no gene match. The CDR3 DNA sequence: TGTGCCTGGGGGGACAGGGATGTCGGGGAGCTGTTTTTT. Translation gives CAWGDRDVGELFF.

The chain combines TRBV5-1 with TRBJ2-7; 8 nucleotides align to TRBD1. The CDR3 extends over 14 amino acids. V trimming: 2 bases; J trimming: 4 bases; junction bases outside the gene matches: 5. Germline V lookup: CDR1 SGHRS, CDR2 YFSETQ. This CDR3 is CASSLAQGAYEQYF. In nucleotides, the CDR3 is TGCGCCAGCAGCTTAGCTCAGGGGGCATACGAGCAGTACTTC. Filled out from reference TRBV5-1 and TRBJ2-7, the complete variable domain reads KAGVTQTPRYLIKTRGQQVTLSCSPISGHRSVSWYQQTPGQGLQFLFEYFSETQRNKGNFPGRFSGRQFSNSRSEMNVSTLELGDSALYLCASSLAQGAYEQYFGPGTRLTVT.

The gene calls are TRBV5-6 and TRBJ2-1; 9 nucleotides agree with TRBD2. Germline CDR1 and CDR2: SGHDT and YYEEEE. V trimming: 4 bases; J trimming: 5 bases; junction bases outside the gene matches: 7. The CDR3 extends over 15 amino acids. CDR3 amino acids: CASSKRLAANNEQFF. The CDR3 region has the DNA TGTGCCAGCAGCAAAAGACTAGCGGCCAACAATGAGCAGTTCTTC.

The chain employs TRBV19 and TRBJ2-1; 7 bases are shared with TRBD1. The CDR3 runs 16 residues. The V and J ends lost 1 base and 6 bases, in that order; junction bases with no gene match: 9. The germline V gene has CDR1 LNHDA and CDR2 SQIVND (reference sequence). CDR3 residues: CASSIGPRRDSNEQFF. The CDR3 coding sequence is TGTGCCAGTAGTATAGGCCCCCGCCGGGACAGCAATGAGCAGTTCTTC.

This chain links TRBV6-1 with TRBJ1-1, with D perhaps TRBD1 (5 bases). The germline V gene encodes CDR1 MNHNS and CDR2 SASEGT. Trimming cost V 3 bases and J 5 bases, with 16 bases left between them. CDR3 size: 15 residues. The chain's CDR3 is CASSENGAGRTEAFF. Written as DNA, the CDR3 is TGTGCCAGCAGTGAGAACGGTGCAGGGCGGACTGAAGCTTTCTTT.

This clone showed up just once. The chain has TRBV4-1 and TRBJ1-5; no reliable D call. The germline gives CDR1 MGHRA, CDR2 YSYEKL. The CDR3 is 14 amino acids. The V gene lost 8 bases and the J gene lost 2 bases, with 13 bases spanning the gap. The CDR3 nucleotides read TGCGCCAGCTCACGGAGACCCGGCAATCAGCCCCAGCATTTT. This translates into CASSRRPGNQPQHF.

The chain is built from TRBV2 and TRBJ2-5; TRBD2 matches at 15 bases. Trimming took 4 bases from V and 6 from J; bases not matched to a gene: 9. The V gene's germline CDR1 is SNHLY and CDR2 FYNNEI. The CDR3 has 17 residues. For the CDR3, the DNA is TGTGCCAGCAGTGGGACTAGCGGGGGGGCCAAGCAAAAGACCCAGTACTTC. Amino acids: CASSGTSGGAKQKTQYF.

The rearrangement links TRBV6-1 to TRBJ1-5; TRBD1 matches 8 bases. This CDR3 region has 15 residues. Germline V CDR1 and CDR2: MNHNS, SASEGT. V was clipped by 3 bases and J by 1 base; unmatched bases: 2. In DNA form, the CDR3 reads TGTGCCAGCAGTGACCGGGACAGGAGCAATCAGCCCCAGCATTTT. Translated, it gives CASSDRDRSNQPQHF.

This sequence joins TRBV7-3 and TRBJ2-3; 13 nucleotides align to TRBD2. J was trimmed by 3 bases and V by 5 bases; bases with no gene match: 5. The CDR3 spans 16 residues. The germline gives CDR1 SGHTA, CDR2 FQGTGA. CDR3 nucleotide sequence: TGTGCCAGCAGCACTAGCGGGGGGGCAGGAACAGATACGCAGTATTTT. It translates to CASSTSGGAGTDTQYF.

The rearrangement joins TRBV7-9 to TRBJ1-2; tentatively, D is TRBD1 (5 bases). The germline V and J ends were trimmed by 6 bases and 3 bases, with 14 bases remaining between them. Germline V gives CDR1 SEHNR, CDR2 FQNEAQ (reference sequence). This CDR3 is 14 amino acids long. The CDR3 protein is CASSLTTGHYGYTF. The CDR3 DNA follows: TGTGCCAGCAGTTTAACAACAGGCCACTATGGCTACACCTTC.

This clone showed up just once. The chain recombines TRBV24-1 with TRBJ2-1, with D perhaps TRBD2 (5 bases). This CDR3 is built from 19 residues. Trimming left V 4 bases short and J 0 bases short, with 21 bases between. CDR1 and CDR2 from the germline V gene are KGHDR and SFDVKD. The DNA for the CDR3 is TGTGCCACCAGTGACCCCCCTTTGAGAGGGCGGCTCTCCTACAATGAGCAGTTCTTC. Protein sequence: CATSDPPLRGRLSYNEQFF.

This clone was observed a single time. The chain recombines TRBV2 with TRBJ1-2; 10 bases line up with TRBD1. The germline V gene encodes CDR1 SNHLY and CDR2 FYNNEI. The J segment lost 3 bases and the V segment lost 2 bases, leaving 6 bases of the junction unmatched. The length of the CDR3 is 16 residues. CDR3 coding DNA: TGTGCCAGCAGTGAAAAGTGGGACAGGGGTTACTATGGCTACACCTTC. Translating it yields CASSEKWDRGYYGYTF. Variable domain in full (rest from reference TRBV2 and TRBJ1-2): EPEVTQTPSHQVTQMGQEVILRCVPISNHLYFYWYRQILGQKVEFLVSFYNNEISEKSEIFDDQFSVERPDGSNFTLKIRSTKLEDSAMYFCASSEKWDRGYYGYTFGSGTRLTVV.